This T cell receptor beta chain was documented in a study of cytotoxic CD8 clonotypes in ibrutinib-treated CLL. Overall study results and limits: Clonality rose at ibrutinib response and fell back toward baseline at progression.

Investigators sought sequencing depths of between 1 in 200,000 and 1 in 1 million T cells. Using immunoSEQ multiplex PCR, the repertoire was profiled, and TCRdb retains in-frame clones only, with some absent. The sample carries about 130,000 clones, less than 90% recorded once. On this clone: What it binds is not known.

Germline V gene sequence: CDR1 SNHLY, CDR2 FYNNEI. V was pared by 3 bases and J by 5 bases, with 4 bases between. This CDR3 spans 11 amino acids. V and J are TRBV2 and TRBJ2-5; unclear D gene. This TCR was recovered from a human donor with chronic lymphocytic leukemia. This specimen consisted of PBMCs, obtained after 24 months of ibrutinib treatment. CDR3 protein: CASSEGETQYF. Written as DNA, the CDR3 is TGTGCCAGCAGTGAGGGGGAGACCCAGTACTTC.